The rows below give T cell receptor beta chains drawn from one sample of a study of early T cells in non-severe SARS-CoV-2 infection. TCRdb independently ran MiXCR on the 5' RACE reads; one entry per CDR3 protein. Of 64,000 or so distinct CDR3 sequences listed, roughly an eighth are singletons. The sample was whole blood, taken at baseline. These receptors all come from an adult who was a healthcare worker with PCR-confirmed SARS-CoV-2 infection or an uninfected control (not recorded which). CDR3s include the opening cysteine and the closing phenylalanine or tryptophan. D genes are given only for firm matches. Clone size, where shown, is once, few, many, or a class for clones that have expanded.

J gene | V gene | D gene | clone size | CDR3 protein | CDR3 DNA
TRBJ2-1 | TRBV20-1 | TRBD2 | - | CSARDPTSGYYNEQFF | TGCAGTGCTAGAGATCCGACTAGCGGATACTACAATGAGCAGTTCTTC
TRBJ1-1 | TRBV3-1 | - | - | CASSQTLNTEAFF | TGTGCCAGCAGCCAGACATTGAACACTGAAGCTTTCTTT
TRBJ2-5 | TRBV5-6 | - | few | CASSFDDPWGETQYF | TGTGCCAGCAGCTTTGATGACCCCTGGGGGGAGACCCAGTACTTC
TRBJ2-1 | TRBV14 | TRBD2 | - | CASSPAGGHYNEQFF | TGTGCCAGCAGCCCCGCGGGGGGCCACTACAATGAGCAGTTCTTC
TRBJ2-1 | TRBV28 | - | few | CASSLGGSSSYNEQFF | TGTGCCAGCAGTTTAGGCGGGTCGAGCTCCTACAATGAGCAGTTCTTC
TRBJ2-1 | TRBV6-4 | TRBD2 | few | CASSAGTSGYSYNEQFF | TGTGCCAGCAGCGCCGGGACTAGCGGCTACTCCTACAATGAGCAGTTCTTC
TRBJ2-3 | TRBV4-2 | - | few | CASSQESDTDTQYF | TGTGCCAGCAGCCAAGAGTCTGATACAGATACGCAGTATTTT
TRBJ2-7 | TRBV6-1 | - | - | CASSARQAHEQYF | TGTGCCAGCAGTGCCCGACAGGCCCACGAGCAGTACTTC
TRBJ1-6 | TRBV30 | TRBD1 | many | CAWRGQSYSPLHF | TGTGCCTGGAGGGGACAGAGCTATTCACCCCTCCACTTT
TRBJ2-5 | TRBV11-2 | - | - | CASSLEFNQETQYF | TGTGCCAGCAGCTTAGAATTCAACCAAGAGACCCAGTACTTC